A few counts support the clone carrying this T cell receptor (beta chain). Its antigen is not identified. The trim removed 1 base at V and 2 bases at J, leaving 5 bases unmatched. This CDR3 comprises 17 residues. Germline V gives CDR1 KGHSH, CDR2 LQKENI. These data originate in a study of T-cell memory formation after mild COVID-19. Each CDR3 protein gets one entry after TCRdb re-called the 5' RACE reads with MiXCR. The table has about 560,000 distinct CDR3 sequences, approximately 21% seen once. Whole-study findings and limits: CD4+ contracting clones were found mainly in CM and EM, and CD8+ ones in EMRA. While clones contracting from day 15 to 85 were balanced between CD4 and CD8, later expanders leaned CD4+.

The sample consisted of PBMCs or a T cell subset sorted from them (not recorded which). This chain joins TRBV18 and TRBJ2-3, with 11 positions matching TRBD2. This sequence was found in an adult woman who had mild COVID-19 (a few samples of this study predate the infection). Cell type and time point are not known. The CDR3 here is CASSPLLAGEATDTQYF. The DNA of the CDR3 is TGTGCCAGCTCACCACTACTAGCGGGAGAAGCCACAGATACGCAGTATTTT.